This T cell receptor (beta chain) was captured in a study of lymphopenia after photon versus proton radiotherapy. Overall study findings and caveats: Larger post-nadir TCR diversity loss correlated inversely with survival in deceased patients. Photon-treated patients lost naive T cells and TCR diversity; proton-treated stayed stable. Survival link was tested only in deceased patients; proton benefit remains a possibility.

Concerning this clone itself: Its target is not known.

Repertoires were generated with immunoSEQ multiplex PCR, while TCRdb's copy carries only in-frame clones and drops some. The sample consists of 77,000 or so clones, 83% of them appearing once. The germline V gene has CDR1 MDHEN and CDR2 SYDVKM. The CDR3 is 14 amino acids. V was shortened by 4 bases and J by 4 bases, with 13 bases between the two germline ends. This receptor was obtained from a man aged 55 to 70 with pancreatic cancer. V usage is TRBV28 and J usage is TRBJ1-2; D possibly corresponds to TRBD1 (6 bases). The sample consisted of peripheral blood, taken from a patient treated with proton-based radiotherapy. The CDR3 spells CASSWGARPYGYTF. The CDR3 coding sequence is TGTGCCAGCAGTTGGGGGGCGCGCCCCTATGGCTACACCTTC.